The clone carrying this T cell receptor (beta chain) occurred many times. The antigen remains undetermined. This entry belongs to a study of CD8 T cells in ankylosing spondylitis. Study conclusions and caveats: Prior literature has documented some motif variants in synovial fluid and blood from reactive arthritis.

The CDR3 has 15 amino acids. The germline CDR1 and CDR2 sequences are SGHTS and YDEGEE. V dropped 6 bases and J dropped 0 bases, with 15 bases sitting between them. TCRdb redid the calling of the 5' RACE reads with MiXCR, one entry per CDR3 protein. The sample holds 120,000 or so distinct CDR3 sequences, roughly an eighth seen once. The specimen was blood, either unsorted or a sorted T cell fraction (not recorded which). The receptor was derived from a female donor with ankylosing spondylitis or in good health (not recorded which). The V and J genes are TRBV5-8 and TRBJ1-2, with D unclear. The CDR3 region has the DNA TGTGCCAGCATCATCCGACGAACAACTAACTATGGCTACACCTTC. Amino acids: CASIIRRTTNYGYTF.